This TCR beta chain was profiled in a study of blood T cell repertoires in COVID-19. V was clipped by 6 bases and J by 6 bases; unmatched bases: 12. The CDR3 covers 15 residues. Germline assignment: CDR1 MNHEY and CDR2 SVGEGT. Only in-frame clones appear in the TCRdb table, and some are missing; sequencing was by immunoSEQ multiplex PCR. Seen here are fewer than 100,000 clones, more than 70% observed once, and the top ten hold about 24%. This receptor was taken from a man aged 65 to 79 with acute or convalescent COVID-19. What was sequenced was peripheral blood. The chain has TRBV6-2 or TRBV6-3 and TRBJ2-3; TRBD1 aligns across 7 bases. CDR3 region: CASSIRQGVLDTQYF. DNA for the CDR3: TGTGCCAGCAGCATCAGGCAGGGGGTGCTCGATACGCAGTATTTT.